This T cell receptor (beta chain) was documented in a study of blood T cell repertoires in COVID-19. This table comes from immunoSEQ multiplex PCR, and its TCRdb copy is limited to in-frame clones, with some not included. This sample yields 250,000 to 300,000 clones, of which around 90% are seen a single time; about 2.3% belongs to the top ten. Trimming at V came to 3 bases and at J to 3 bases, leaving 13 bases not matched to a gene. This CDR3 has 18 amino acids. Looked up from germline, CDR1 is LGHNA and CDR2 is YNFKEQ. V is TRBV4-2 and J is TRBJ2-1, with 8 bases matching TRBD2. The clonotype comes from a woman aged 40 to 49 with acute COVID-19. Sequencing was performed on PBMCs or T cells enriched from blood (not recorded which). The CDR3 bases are TGTGCCAGCAGCCATGAACCCCTCTTAGCGGGGAACTACAATGAGCAGTTCTTC. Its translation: CASSHEPLLAGNYNEQFF.